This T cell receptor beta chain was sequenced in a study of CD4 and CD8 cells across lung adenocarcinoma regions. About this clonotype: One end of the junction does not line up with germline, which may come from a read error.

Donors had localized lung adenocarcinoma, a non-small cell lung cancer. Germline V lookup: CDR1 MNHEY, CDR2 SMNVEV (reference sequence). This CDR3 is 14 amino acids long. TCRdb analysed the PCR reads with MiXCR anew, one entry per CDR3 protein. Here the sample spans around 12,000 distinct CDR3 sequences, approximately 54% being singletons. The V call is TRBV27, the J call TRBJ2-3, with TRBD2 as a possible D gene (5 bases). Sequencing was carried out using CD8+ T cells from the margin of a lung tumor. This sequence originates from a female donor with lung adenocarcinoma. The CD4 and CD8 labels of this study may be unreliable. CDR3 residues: CASSLGGFKETQYF. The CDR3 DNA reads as TGTGCCAGCAGTTTGGGCGGGTTCAAAGAGACGCAGTATTTC.